The 30 T cell receptor beta chains below come from one sample, sequenced in a study of T cells in Graves' hyperthyroidism and ophthalmopathy (dated by TCRdb to about 2019). Library generation was performed with multiplex PCR. The sequencer was an Illumina HiSeq 2000. The TCR beta CDR3 regions were amplified from the RNA transcripts. A first-round RT-PCR of the TCR CDR3 used the HTBI primer set with the Qiagen OneStep RT-PCR kit. Using fastp trimming at Q25 and MiXCR clonotype assembly, TCRdb reanalyzed the public sequencing data and kept in-frame beta chains. Rows merge per CDR3 protein into single entries with the most common DNA and genes. Counted in this sample were about 290,000 distinct CDR3 sequences; 13% of them appeared once. The ten largest clones represent roughly 7.5% of the sample. The sample comprised blood. The receptors come from a woman in her twenties or thirties with Graves' hyperthyroidism that later progressed to Graves' ophthalmopathy.

This clonotype was counted between two and nine times. The chain is built from TRBV11-2 and TRBJ2-1; D remains unclear. CDR3 length: 14 amino acids. Trimming took off 1 base at V and 9 bases at J, with 13 bases between the two ends. Germline V gene lookup returns CDR1 SGHAT and CDR2 FQNNGV. The DNA for the CDR3 is TGTGCCAGCAGCTTAGGTCAAAGCGCCAGTGAGCAGTTCTTC. Protein sequence: CASSLGQSASEQFF.

This clonotype was counted many times. The chain couples TRBV5-5 to TRBJ1-5; D call uncertain. CDR1 and CDR2 (germline): SGHKS, YYEKEE (reference sequence). Trimming took 0 bases from V and 5 from J, leaving 9 bases between them. The CDR3 runs 14 residues. The CDR3 region has the DNA TGTGCCAGCAGCTTGGACAGCCAATATCAGCCCCAGCATTTT. Residues: CASSLDSQYQPQHF.

This clonotype was observed at least ten times. The chain has TRBV28 and TRBJ2-1; D possibly matches TRBD1 or TRBD2 (5 bases each). Germline V CDR1 and CDR2: MDHEN, SYDVKM. The V and J ends lost 11 bases and 8 bases respectively, with 19 bases between them. The CDR3 runs 13 residues. The CDR3 DNA follows: TGTGCCGTCGGGGCTAGCAGTGGGCATGAGCAGTTCTTC. The encoded protein is CAVGASSGHEQFF.

This clonotype was found many times. This rearrangement joins TRBV6-1 to TRBJ2-4; 9 bases are shared with TRBD2. Losses at the gene ends were 5 bases for V and 11 bases for J; bases not matched to a gene: 10. Germline V lookup: CDR1 MNHNS, CDR2 SASEGT. This CDR3 region has 14 residues. The CDR3, as DNA: TGTGCCAGCAGTCAATTAGCGGGAGTCGGACTTCAGTACTTC. Translated: CASSQLAGVGLQYF.

This clonotype was recorded at least ten times. At one end, the junction sequence differs from germline, possibly due to a read error. The chain carries TRBV18 and TRBJ2-1; D is perhaps TRBD2 (5 bases). The germline gives CDR1 KGHSH, CDR2 LQKENI. This CDR3 region has 16 residues. The CDR3 bases are TGTGCCAGCTCCCCACGGACTGGGATGCTATACAATGAGCAGTTCTTC. Translation gives CASSPRTGMLYNEQFF.

The sample holds many counts of this clonotype. V gene TRBV18 combines with J gene TRBJ2-7, with 7 bases that match TRBD2. The V gene's germline CDR1 is KGHSH and CDR2 LQKENI. The CDR3 has 14 residues. Germline trimming cut 3 bases from V and 7 bases from J; bases unmatched to any gene: 9. CDR3: CASSPEGMGLEQYF. The CDR3 region has the DNA TGTGCCAGCTCACCCGAGGGTATGGGACTAGAGCAGTACTTC.

At least ten counts were recorded for this clonotype. V usage is TRBV20-1 and J usage is TRBJ1-2, with D possibly matching TRBD1 (5 bases). Deletions cut 0 bases from V and 0 bases from J, with 11 bases between. CDR1 and CDR2 from the germline V gene are DFQATT and SNEGSKA (reference sequence). The CDR3 totals 15 residues. In DNA, the CDR3 is TGCAGTGCTAGAGATGGGGGGGGATCTAACTATGGCTACACCTTC. It yields the protein CSARDGGGSNYGYTF.

This clonotype was seen repeatedly, ten times or more. V and J are TRBV20-1 and TRBJ2-7; 7 bases align to TRBD2. CDR1 is DFQATT, CDR2 SNEGSKA, per germline (reference sequence). V lost 5 bases and J lost 0; bases outside the gene matches: 7. This CDR3 comprises 14 residues. The CDR3 DNA reads as TGCAGTGCTTTGGCGCTAGCGGACTCCTACGAGCAGTACTTC. Protein sequence: CSALALADSYEQYF.

This clonotype was seen at least ten times. The gene calls are TRBV11-1 and TRBJ2-7; 10 positions match TRBD1. The germline gives CDR1 SGHAT, CDR2 FQDESV (reference sequence). The CDR3 has 14 residues. V trimming: 6 bases; J trimming: 4 bases; junction bases outside the gene matches: 6. The CDR3 loop reads CASSWDRGGYEQYF. As DNA, the CDR3 is TGTGCCAGCAGTTGGGACAGGGGCGGATACGAGCAGTACTTC.

This clonotype was detected a few times. The genes are TRBV25-1 and TRBJ2-7, with D possibly being TRBD2 (6 bases). Looked up from germline, CDR1 is MGHDK and CDR2 is SYGVNS. This CDR3 comprises 18 residues. Trimming took off 6 bases at V and 0 bases at J, with 24 bases between the two ends. The CDR3 reads CASSDAPGTPRGSYEQYF. In nucleotides, the CDR3 is TGTGCCAGCAGCGACGCCCCCGGGACTCCTAGGGGCTCCTACGAGCAGTACTTC.

The chain employs TRBV9 and TRBJ1-4; no definite D call. V lost 4 bases and J 7 bases, leaving 11 bases between the germline ends. CDR1 SGDLS and CDR2 YYNGEE come from the germline V gene. CDR3 length: 13 amino acids. CDR3 region: CASSPPSGEKLFF. The CDR3 DNA is TGTGCCAGCAGCCCTCCGTCAGGTGAAAAACTGTTTTTT.

The table lists this clonotype with many counts. The chain combines TRBV7-2 with TRBJ2-1; 7 positions match TRBD2. This CDR3 region has 14 residues. The germline gives CDR1 SGHTA, CDR2 FQGNSA. V dropped 3 bases and J dropped 10; count of bases not matched to a gene: 9. The CDR3 here is CASSFLGLHLEQFF. The CDR3 region has the DNA TGTGCCAGCAGCTTTCTGGGACTACACCTGGAGCAGTTCTTC. Variable domain in full (rest from reference TRBV7-2 and TRBJ2-1): GAGVSQSPSNKVTEKGKDVELRCDPISGHTALYWYRQSLGQGLEFLIYFQGNSAPDKSGLPSDRFSAERTGGSVSTLTIQRTQQEDSAVYLCASSFLGLHLEQFFGPGTRLTVL.

This clonotype was seen ten or more times. The V gene is TRBV7-9, the J gene TRBJ2-3; D gene unclear. This CDR3 has 11 residues. CDR1 is SEHNR, CDR2 FQNEAQ, per germline (reference sequence). Trimming took 4 bases from V and 4 from J, leaving 3 bases between them. The CDR3 region is CASSYSDTQYF. The CDR3 DNA reads as TGTGCCAGCAGCTACTCAGATACGCAGTATTTT.

This clonotype was picked up many times. The rearrangement uses TRBV2 and TRBJ1-2; D is perhaps TRBD1 (5 bases). This CDR3 is 12 amino acids long. Deletions cut 3 bases from V and 9 bases from J, with 11 bases between. Germline V gene lookup returns CDR1 SNHLY and CDR2 FYNNEI. CDR3 loop: CASSEGDLRYTF. The CDR3 bases are TGTGCCAGCAGTGAGGGGGACCTTCGCTACACCTTC. Using reference TRBV2 and TRBJ1-2 for the parts outside the CDR3, the full variable domain is EPEVTQTPSHQVTQMGQEVILRCVPISNHLYFYWYRQILGQKVEFLVSFYNNEISEKSEIFDDQFSVERPDGSNFTLKIRSTKLEDSAMYFCASSEGDLRYTFGSGTRLTVV.

This clonotype has a single count. The chain recombines TRBV3-1 with TRBJ2-7; the D is unclear. Trimming took 4 bases from V and 5 from J, leaving 12 bases between them. Germline V gene lookup returns CDR1 LGHDT and CDR2 YNNKEL (reference sequence). The CDR3 is made up of 13 amino acids. DNA of the CDR3: TGTGCCAGCAGCCGGGCCGTTGGCCACGAGCAGTACTTC. Translated, it gives CASSRAVGHEQYF.

The chain links TRBV11-1 to TRBJ2-1; tentative D call: TRBD2 (7 bases). CDR1 and CDR2 (germline): SGHAT, FQDESV (reference sequence). This CDR3 is built from 14 residues. V lost 5 bases, J lost 5 bases, and 13 bases lay in between. The CDR3 is CASSPRGAHNEQFF. The CDR3 DNA follows: TGTGCCAGCAGCCCCCGGGGGGCCCACAATGAGCAGTTCTTC.

This clonotype was found many times. J is TRBJ2-2 and V is TRBV6-1; 7 bases fit TRBD1. Trimming cost V 9 bases and J 3 bases; bases outside gene matches: 4. Germline V gene data show CDR1 as MNHNS and CDR2 as SASEGT. The CDR3 runs 13 residues. In nucleotides, the CDR3 is TGTGCCAGTCTCGACAGGGACACCGGGGAGCTGTTTTTT. It encodes CASLDRDTGELFF.

Many counts were recorded for this clonotype. The chain recombines TRBV4-3 with TRBJ2-1; D uncertain. There are 15 residues in the CDR3. Trimming stripped 6 bases from V and 1 base from J, with 13 bases between. From germline, CDR1 is LGHNA and CDR2 YSLEER. The CDR3 DNA is TGCGCCAGCAGTCCCCGCAGTAAGTCCTACAATGAGCAGTTCTTC. This translates into CASSPRSKSYNEQFF.

The chain has TRBV19 and TRBJ1-3; perhaps TRBD1 as D (5 bases). V was pared by 5 bases and J by 0 bases, with 14 bases between. Germline-derived CDR1 and CDR2 are LNHDA and SQIVND (reference sequence). CDR3 length equals 16 residues. CDR3 sequence reads: CASSLPTGSSGNTIYF. The CDR3 coding sequence is TGTGCCAGTAGTCTACCAACAGGCAGCTCTGGAAACACCATATATTTT. The variable domain in full, with the rest retrieved from reference TRBV19 and TRBJ1-3, is DGGITQSPKYLFRKEGQNVTLSCEQNLNHDAMYWYRQDPGQGLRLIYYSQIVNDFQKGDIAEGYSVSREKKESFPLTVTSAQKNPTAFYLCASSLPTGSSGNTIYFGEGSWLTVV.

This clonotype was observed many times. The V and J genes are TRBV5-5 and TRBJ2-2; D remains unclear. The V end was cut by 1 base, the J end by 3 bases, with 7 bases between. The CDR3 length is 14 residues. Germline V gene data show CDR1 as SGHKS and CDR2 as YYEKEE (reference sequence). CDR3 region: CASSLTVYTGELFF. The CDR3 DNA reads as TGTGCCAGCAGCTTGACAGTTTACACCGGGGAGCTGTTTTTT. The variable domain in full, with the rest retrieved from reference TRBV5-5 and TRBJ2-2, is DAGVTQSPTHLIKTRGQQVTLRCSPISGHKSVSWYQQVLGQGPQFIFQYYEKEERGRGNFPDRFSARQFPNYSSELNVNALLLGDSALYLCASSLTVYTGELFFGEGSRLTVL.

The chain carries TRBV7-6 and TRBJ2-1; D is undetermined. The CDR3 covers 16 residues. The V end lost 0 bases, the J end lost 0 bases, and 9 bases lay between the germline ends. In germline, CDR1 is SGHVS, CDR2 FNYEAQ. The CDR3 sequence: CASSLAAPSSYNEQFF. The CDR3 bases are TGTGCCAGCAGCTTAGCGGCCCCGAGCTCCTACAATGAGCAGTTCTTC.

The gene calls are TRBV7-2 and TRBJ2-5, with TRBD2 matching 7 bases. Trimming removed 5 bases from V and 5 bases from J; junction bases left unmatched: 8. The germline gives CDR1 SGHTA, CDR2 FQGNSA. This CDR3 spans 14 amino acids. CDR3 in amino acids: CASSTTSAGETQYF. The DNA of the CDR3 is TGTGCCAGCAGCACCACTAGCGCCGGGGAGACCCAGTACTTC.

This clonotype came up many times. This rearrangement joins TRBV3-1 to TRBJ1-4; D ambiguous. CDR3 size: 11 residues. V shed 3 bases and J shed 8 bases, with 4 bases lying between them. CDR1 is LGHDT, CDR2 YNNKEL, per germline (reference sequence). DNA of the CDR3: TGTGCCAGCAGCCAGCGAGAAAAACTGTTTTTT. It translates to CASSQREKLFF.

The sample holds many counts of this clonotype. This chain joins TRBV13 and TRBJ2-7, with D perhaps matching TRBD1 (5 bases). Between the trimmed V and J ends, which lost 2 bases and 5 bases, there was a span of 10 bases. Germline CDR1 reads PRHDT; CDR2 reads FYEKMQ (reference sequence). The CDR3 runs to 13 residues. The CDR3 DNA reads TGTGCCAGCAGCTTAAACCAGGGCAACGAGCAGTACTTC. Translation gives CASSLNQGNEQYF.

This clonotype was found many times. The V call is TRBV27, the J call TRBJ1-1; 10 positions match TRBD1. The V gene's germline CDR1 is MNHEY and CDR2 SMNVEV (reference sequence). V shed 8 bases and J 4 bases; nucleotides not matched to a gene: 7. This CDR3 comprises 14 residues. CDR3 DNA: TGTGCCAGCGGCCAGACAGGGGGCTTCACTGAAGCTTTCTTT. The encoded protein is CASGQTGGFTEAFF.

This clonotype was counted many times. The chain uses TRBV7-2 and TRBJ1-1; no clear D gene. With 3 bases removed from V and 8 bases from J, the gap between germline ends came to 10 bases. Germline loops: CDR1 SGHTA, CDR2 FQGNSA. The CDR3 sequence is 12 residues long. The CDR3 sequence: CASSFDLGEAFF. In DNA, the CDR3 is TGTGCCAGCAGCTTTGACCTCGGGGAAGCTTTCTTT.

As regards this clonotype: A single base separates this from a much larger clone, so it may be a read error. J is TRBJ1-3 and V is TRBV12-3 or TRBV12-4, with D unclear. This CDR3 is built from 13 residues. In DNA, the CDR3 is TGTGCCGGCAGTACACCATCTGGAAACACCATATATTTT. Its protein product is CAGSTPSGNTIYF.

The sample holds many counts of this clonotype. V gene TRBV7-2 combines with J gene TRBJ2-5, with 14 bases lining up with TRBD2. Germline lookup yields CDR1 SGHTA and CDR2 FQGNSA. The CDR3 sequence is 19 residues long. J was trimmed by 4 bases and V by 4 bases; bases with no gene match: 14. DNA of the CDR3: TGTGCCAGCAGCTCCCCCGGGACTAGCGGGAGTCTTTTAAGAGAGACCCAGTACTTC. Translating gives CASSSPGTSGSLLRETQYF.

This clonotype was seen a handful of times. The J gene is TRBJ2-1, the V gene TRBV20-1, with 7 bases lining up with TRBD2. Looked up from germline, CDR1 is DFQATT and CDR2 is SNEGSKA (reference sequence). The CDR3 has 15 residues. Unmatched junction bases numbered 2, after V lost 0 bases and J lost 0 bases. CDR3 DNA: TGCAGTGCTAGAGAGGGCGGGAGCTCCTACAATGAGCAGTTCTTC. As protein: CSAREGGSSYNEQFF.

This clonotype was recorded many times. The chain carries TRBV11-2 and TRBJ2-5; 10 positions agree with TRBD2. This CDR3 is built from 17 residues. Looked up from germline, CDR1 is SGHAT and CDR2 is FQNNGV. The ends lost 1 base at V and 3 bases at J; junction bases unmatched: 8. DNA of the CDR3: TGTGCCAGCAGCTTAGGATGGGGTAGCGGGAGGAAAGAGACCCAGTACTTC. It encodes CASSLGWGSGRKETQYF.